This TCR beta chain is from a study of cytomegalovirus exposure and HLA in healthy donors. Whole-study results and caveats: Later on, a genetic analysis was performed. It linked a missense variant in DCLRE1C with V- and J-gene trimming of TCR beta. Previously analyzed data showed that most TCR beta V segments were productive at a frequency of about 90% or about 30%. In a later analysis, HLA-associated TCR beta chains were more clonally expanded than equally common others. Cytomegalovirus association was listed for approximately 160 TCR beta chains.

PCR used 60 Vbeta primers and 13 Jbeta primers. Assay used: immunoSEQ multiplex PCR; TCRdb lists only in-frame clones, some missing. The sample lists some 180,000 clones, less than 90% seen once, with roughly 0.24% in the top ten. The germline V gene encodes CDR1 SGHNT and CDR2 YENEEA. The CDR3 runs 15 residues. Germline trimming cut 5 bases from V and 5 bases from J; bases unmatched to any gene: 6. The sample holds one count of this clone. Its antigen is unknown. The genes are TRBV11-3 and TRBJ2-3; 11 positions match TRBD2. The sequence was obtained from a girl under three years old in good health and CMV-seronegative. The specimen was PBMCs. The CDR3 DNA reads TGTGCCAGCAGCCTTAGCGGGGGGGCAGGAGATACGCAGTATTTT. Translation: CASSLSGGAGDTQYF.